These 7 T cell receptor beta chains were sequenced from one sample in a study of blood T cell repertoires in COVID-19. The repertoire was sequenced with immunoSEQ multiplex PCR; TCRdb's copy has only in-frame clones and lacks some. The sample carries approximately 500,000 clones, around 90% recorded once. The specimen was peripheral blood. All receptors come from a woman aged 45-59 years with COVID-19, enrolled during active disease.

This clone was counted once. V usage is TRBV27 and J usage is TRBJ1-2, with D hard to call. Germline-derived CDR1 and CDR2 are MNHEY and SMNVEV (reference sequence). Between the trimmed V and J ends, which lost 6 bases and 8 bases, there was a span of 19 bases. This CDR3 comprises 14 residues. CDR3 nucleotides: TGTGCCAGCAGACGAACGGGATCCCTGGGGGGCTACACCTTC. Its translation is CASRRTGSLGGYTF.

The CDR3 here is CATSLGAGQTDTQYF. CDR3 bases: TGTGCCACCAGTTTAGGGGCAGGGCAAACCGATACGCAGTATTTT. The chain joins TRBV24-1 to TRBJ2-3, with a possible D match to TRBD1 (5 bases). The CDR3 totals 15 residues. Trimming left V 6 bases short and J 6 bases short, with 18 bases between. Germline loops: CDR1 KGHDR, CDR2 SFDVKD.

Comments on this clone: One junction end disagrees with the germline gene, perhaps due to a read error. CDR3 sequence: CASSIGGAPAF. In DNA, the CDR3 is TGTGCCAGTAGTATAGGCGGTGCGCCTGCATTT. The rearrangement joins TRBV19 to TRBJ1-1; unclear D gene. This CDR3 contains 11 residues. In germline, CDR1 is LNHDA, CDR2 SQIVND (reference sequence).

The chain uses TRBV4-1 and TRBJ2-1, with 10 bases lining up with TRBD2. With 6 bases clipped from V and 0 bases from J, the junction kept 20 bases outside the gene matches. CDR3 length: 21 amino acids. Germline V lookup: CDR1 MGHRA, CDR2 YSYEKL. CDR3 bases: TGCGCCAGCAGGCCCCAAAGTATCCCTTTAGCGGGGGGCTACTCCTACAATGAGCAGTTCTTC. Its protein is CASRPQSIPLAGGYSYNEQFF.

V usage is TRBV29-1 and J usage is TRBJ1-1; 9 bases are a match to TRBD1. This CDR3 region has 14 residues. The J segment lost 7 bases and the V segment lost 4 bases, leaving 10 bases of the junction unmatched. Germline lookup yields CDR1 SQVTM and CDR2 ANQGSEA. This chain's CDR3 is CSVGTSGTGLEAFF. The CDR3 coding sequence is TGCAGCGTTGGAACTTCAGGGACAGGGCTTGAAGCTTTCTTT. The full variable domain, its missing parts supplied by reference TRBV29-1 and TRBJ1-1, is SAVISQKPSRDICQRGTSLTIQCQVDSQVTMMFWYRQQPGQSLTLIATANQGSEATYESGFVIDKFPISRPNLTFSTLTVSNMSPEDSSIYLCSVGTSGTGLEAFFGQGTRLTVV.

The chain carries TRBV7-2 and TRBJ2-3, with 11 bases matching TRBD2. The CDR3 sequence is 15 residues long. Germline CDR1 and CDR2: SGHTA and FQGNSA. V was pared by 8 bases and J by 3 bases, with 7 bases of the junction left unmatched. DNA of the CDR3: TGTGCCAGCCTGGCCTTAGCGGGGGGGACAGATACGCAGTATTTT. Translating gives CASLALAGGTDTQYF. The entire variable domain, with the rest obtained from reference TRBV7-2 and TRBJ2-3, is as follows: GAGVSQSPSNKVTEKGKDVELRCDPISGHTALYWYRQSLGQGLEFLIYFQGNSAPDKSGLPSDRFSAERTGGSVSTLTIQRTQQEDSAVYLCASLALAGGTDTQYFGPGTRLTVL.

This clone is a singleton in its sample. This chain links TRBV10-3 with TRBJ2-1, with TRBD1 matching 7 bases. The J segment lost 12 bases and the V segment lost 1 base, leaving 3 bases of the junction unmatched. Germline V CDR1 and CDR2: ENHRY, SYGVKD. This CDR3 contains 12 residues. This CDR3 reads CAISEWNRGQFF. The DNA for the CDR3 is TGTGCCATCAGTGAGTGGAACAGGGGGCAGTTCTTC.